The 5 T cell receptor beta chains reported below all come from one sample, sequenced in a study of T cell responses to AZD1222 COVID-19 vaccine. Sequenced by immunoSEQ multiplex PCR; TCRdb stores in-frame clones only, minus some. The sample holds some 150,000 clones, about 91% seen once. The sample consisted of peripheral blood, taken on day 0 of MenACWY control vaccination. These receptors were obtained from an adult in good health.

The chain has TRBV19 and TRBJ2-4, with D perhaps matching TRBD1 or TRBD2 (5 bases each). Trimming removed 7 bases at V and 6 bases at J, with 25 bases between. The CDR3 spans 17 residues. Germline values: CDR1 LNHDA, CDR2 SQIVND (reference sequence). The CDR3 DNA follows: TGTGCCAGTATGGAATGGGGCGGGCCCGGACGGAGAAACATTCAGTACTTC. Translated: CASMEWGGPGRRNIQYF.

The chain recombines TRBV11-3 with TRBJ2-1; D possibly matches TRBD1 or TRBD2 (5 bases each). Germline values: CDR1 SGHNT, CDR2 YENEEA. The length of the CDR3 is 16 residues. V shed 8 bases and J shed 0 bases, with 17 bases lying between them. In DNA form, the CDR3 reads TGTGCCAGCGGACCCGGGGCACGCAGCTCCTACAATGAGCAGTTCTTC. It codes for CASGPGARSSYNEQFF.

The rearrangement joins TRBV15 to TRBJ1-4; unclear D gene. Trimming removed 0 bases from V and 4 bases from J, with 12 bases in between. The CDR3 totals 16 residues. CDR1 and CDR2 from the germline V gene are LNHNV and YYDKDF (reference sequence). CDR3 region: CATSRDLATRNEKLFF. CDR3 in DNA: TGTGCCACCAGCAGAGATCTGGCGACCCGTAATGAAAAACTGTTTTTT. Supplemented by reference TRBV15 and TRBJ1-4, the full variable domain reads DAMVIQNPRYQVTQFGKPVTLSCSQTLNHNVMYWYQQKSSQAPKLLFHYYDKDFNNEADTPDNFQSRRPNTSFCFLDIRSPGLGDTAMYLCATSRDLATRNEKLFFGSGTQLSVL.

The chain couples TRBV4-1 to TRBJ1-5, with D possibly being TRBD1 (5 bases). Per the germline V gene, CDR1 is MGHRA and CDR2 is YSYEKL. This CDR3 region has 16 residues. Trimming pared 1 base from V and 5 bases from J, leaving 15 bases between. In DNA, the CDR3 is TGCGCCAGCAGCCAAGGGGAGGGGCGGGTCGATCAGCCCCAGCATTTT. The encoded protein is CASSQGEGRVDQPQHF.

The chain joins TRBV5-4 to TRBJ2-1; no definite D call. The germline CDR1 and CDR2 sequences are SGHNT and YYREEE (reference sequence). The CDR3 has 18 residues. V lost 0 bases and J 3 bases, leaving 19 bases between the germline ends. This CDR3 reads CASSLDLPTPVFYNEQFF. In DNA form, the CDR3 reads TGTGCCAGCAGCTTGGACCTCCCCACCCCGGTTTTCTACAATGAGCAGTTCTTC.